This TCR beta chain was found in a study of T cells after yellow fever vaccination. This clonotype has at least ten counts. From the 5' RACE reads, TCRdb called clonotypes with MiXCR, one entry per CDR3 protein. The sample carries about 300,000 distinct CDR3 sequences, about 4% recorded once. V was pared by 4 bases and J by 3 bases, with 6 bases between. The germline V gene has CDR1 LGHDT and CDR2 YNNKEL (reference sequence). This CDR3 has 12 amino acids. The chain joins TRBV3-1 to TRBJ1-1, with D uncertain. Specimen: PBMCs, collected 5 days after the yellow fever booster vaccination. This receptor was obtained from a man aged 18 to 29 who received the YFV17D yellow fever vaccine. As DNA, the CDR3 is TGTGCCAGCAGCCTCCAGGACACTGAAGCTTTCTTT. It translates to CASSLQDTEAFF.